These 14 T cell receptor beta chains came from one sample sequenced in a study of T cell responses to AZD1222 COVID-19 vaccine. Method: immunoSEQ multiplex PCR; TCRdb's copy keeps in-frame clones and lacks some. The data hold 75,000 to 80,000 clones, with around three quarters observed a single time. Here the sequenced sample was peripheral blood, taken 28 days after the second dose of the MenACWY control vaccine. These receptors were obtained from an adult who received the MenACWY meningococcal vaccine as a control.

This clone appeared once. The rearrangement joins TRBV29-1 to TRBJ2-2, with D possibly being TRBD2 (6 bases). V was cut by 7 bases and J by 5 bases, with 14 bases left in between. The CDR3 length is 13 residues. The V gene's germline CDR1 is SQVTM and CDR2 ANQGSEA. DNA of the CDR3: TGCAGCGGTCGACTGGGGGGAACCGGGGAGCTGTTTTTT. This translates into CSGRLGGTGELFF.

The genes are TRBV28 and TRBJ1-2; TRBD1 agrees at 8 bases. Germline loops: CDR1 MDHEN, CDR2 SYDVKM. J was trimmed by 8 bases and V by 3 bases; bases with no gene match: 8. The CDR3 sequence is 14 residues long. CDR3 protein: CASSFSGGALGYTF. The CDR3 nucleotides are TGTGCCAGCAGTTTCTCAGGGGGCGCTTTGGGCTACACCTTC.

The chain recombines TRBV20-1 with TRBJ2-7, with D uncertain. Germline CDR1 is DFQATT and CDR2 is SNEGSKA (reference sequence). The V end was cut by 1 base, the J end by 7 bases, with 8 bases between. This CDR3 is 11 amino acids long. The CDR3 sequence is CSARVQREQYF. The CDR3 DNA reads TGCAGTGCTAGAGTCCAAAGGGAGCAGTACTTC.

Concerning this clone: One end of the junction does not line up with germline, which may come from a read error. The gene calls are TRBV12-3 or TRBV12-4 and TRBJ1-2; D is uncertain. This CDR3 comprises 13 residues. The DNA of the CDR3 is TGTGCCAGCAGTTTACGGGAAGGCCCCATTGTGGCCTTC. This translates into CASSLREGPIVAF.

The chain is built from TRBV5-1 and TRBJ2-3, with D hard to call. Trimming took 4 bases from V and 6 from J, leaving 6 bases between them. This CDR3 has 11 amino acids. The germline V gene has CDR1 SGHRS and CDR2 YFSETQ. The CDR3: CASSLGDTQYF. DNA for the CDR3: TGCGCCAGCAGCCTGGGGGATACGCAGTATTTT. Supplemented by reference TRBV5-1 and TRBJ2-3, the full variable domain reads KAGVTQTPRYLIKTRGQQVTLSCSPISGHRSVSWYQQTPGQGLQFLFEYFSETQRNKGNFPGRFSGRQFSNSRSEMNVSTLELGDSALYLCASSLGDTQYFGPGTRLTVL.

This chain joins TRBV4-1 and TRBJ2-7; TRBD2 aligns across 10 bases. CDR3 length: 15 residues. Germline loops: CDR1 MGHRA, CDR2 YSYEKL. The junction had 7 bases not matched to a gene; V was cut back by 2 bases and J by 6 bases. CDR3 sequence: CASSQTLAGAGEQYF. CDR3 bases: TGCGCCAGCAGCCAAACTCTAGCGGGAGCGGGCGAGCAGTACTTC.

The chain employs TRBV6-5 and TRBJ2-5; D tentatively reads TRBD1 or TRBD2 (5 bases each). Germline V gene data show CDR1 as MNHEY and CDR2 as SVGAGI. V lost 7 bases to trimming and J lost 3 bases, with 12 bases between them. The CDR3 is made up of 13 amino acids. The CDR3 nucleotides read TGTGCCAGCACCCGGGACCGTAAAGAGACCCAGTACTTC. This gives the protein CASTRDRKETQYF.

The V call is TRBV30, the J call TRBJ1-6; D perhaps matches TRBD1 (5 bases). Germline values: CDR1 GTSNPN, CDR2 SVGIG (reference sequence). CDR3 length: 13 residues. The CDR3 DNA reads TGTGCTCGTAGAGAAGGGGCCAATTCACCCCTCCACTTT. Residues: CARREGANSPLHF.

CDR3 DNA: TGCGCCAGCAGCCAAGGGCTCGGCGGGTACCGAGAGACCCAGTACTTC. This encodes CASSQGLGGYRETQYF. The rearrangement uses TRBV4-1 and TRBJ2-5; TRBD2 is a possible D gene (5 bases). V was cut by 1 base and J by 4 bases, with 16 bases left in between. Germline values: CDR1 MGHRA, CDR2 YSYEKL. This CDR3 spans 16 amino acids.

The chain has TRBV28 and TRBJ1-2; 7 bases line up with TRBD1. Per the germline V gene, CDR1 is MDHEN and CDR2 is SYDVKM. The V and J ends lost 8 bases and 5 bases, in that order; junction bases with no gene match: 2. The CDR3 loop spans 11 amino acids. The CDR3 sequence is CASGTDYGYTF. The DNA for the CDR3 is TGTGCCAGCGGGACAGATTATGGCTACACCTTC.

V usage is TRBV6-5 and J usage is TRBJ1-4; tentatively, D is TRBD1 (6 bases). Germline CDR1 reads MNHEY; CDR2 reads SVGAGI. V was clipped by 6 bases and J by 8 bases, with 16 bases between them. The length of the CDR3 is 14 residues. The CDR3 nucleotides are TGTGCCAGCAGGAGAACAGGGAACGTCGAAAAACTGTTTTTT. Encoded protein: CASRRTGNVEKLFF.

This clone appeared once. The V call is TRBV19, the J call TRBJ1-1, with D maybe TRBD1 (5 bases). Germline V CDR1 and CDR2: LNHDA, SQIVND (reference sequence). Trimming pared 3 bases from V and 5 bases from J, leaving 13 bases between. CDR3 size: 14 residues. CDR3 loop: CASSIVSGGTEAFF. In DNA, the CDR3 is TGTGCCAGTAGTATCGTCTCCGGGGGGACTGAAGCTTTCTTT.

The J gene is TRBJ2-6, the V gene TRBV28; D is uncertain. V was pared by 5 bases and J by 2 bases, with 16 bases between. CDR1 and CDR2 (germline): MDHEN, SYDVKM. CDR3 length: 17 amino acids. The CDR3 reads CASSPPLGIAGANVLTF. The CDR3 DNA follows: TGTGCCAGCAGTCCCCCCCTCGGAATCGCTGGGGCCAACGTCCTGACTTTC.

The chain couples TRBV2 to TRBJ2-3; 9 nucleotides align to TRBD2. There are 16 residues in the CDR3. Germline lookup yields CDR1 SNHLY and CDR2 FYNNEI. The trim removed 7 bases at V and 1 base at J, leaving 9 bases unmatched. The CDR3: CASTEGLAGRTDTQYF. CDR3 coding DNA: TGTGCCAGCACCGAGGGTCTAGCGGGGCGCACAGATACGCAGTATTTT.